This T cell receptor (beta chain) is drawn from a study of T cell responses to AZD1222 COVID-19 vaccine. Profiled with immunoSEQ multiplex PCR; TCRdb holds only in-frame clones, not every one. The repertoire includes fewer than 120,000 clones, roughly 87% of them detected once, and 3.2% sits in the top ten. Between the trimmed V and J ends, which lost 2 bases and 7 bases, there was a span of 12 bases. The CDR3 is made up of 14 amino acids. Germline CDR1 reads SGHRS; CDR2 reads YFSETQ. General study findings and limits: Nearly half of spike-specific TCRs reportedly target unmutated variant regions. It was only six AZD1222 recipients who were seropositive at baseline.

Note on this clone: As yet, its antigen is unknown.

This TCR was sampled from an adult in good health. The V gene is TRBV5-1, the J gene TRBJ1-4, with D hard to call. Material: peripheral blood, obtained on day 0 of AZD1222 vaccination. The CDR3 loop reads CASSFSGIGEKLFF. The CDR3 nucleotides are TGCGCCAGCAGCTTTTCGGGAATTGGTGAAAAACTGTTTTTT.